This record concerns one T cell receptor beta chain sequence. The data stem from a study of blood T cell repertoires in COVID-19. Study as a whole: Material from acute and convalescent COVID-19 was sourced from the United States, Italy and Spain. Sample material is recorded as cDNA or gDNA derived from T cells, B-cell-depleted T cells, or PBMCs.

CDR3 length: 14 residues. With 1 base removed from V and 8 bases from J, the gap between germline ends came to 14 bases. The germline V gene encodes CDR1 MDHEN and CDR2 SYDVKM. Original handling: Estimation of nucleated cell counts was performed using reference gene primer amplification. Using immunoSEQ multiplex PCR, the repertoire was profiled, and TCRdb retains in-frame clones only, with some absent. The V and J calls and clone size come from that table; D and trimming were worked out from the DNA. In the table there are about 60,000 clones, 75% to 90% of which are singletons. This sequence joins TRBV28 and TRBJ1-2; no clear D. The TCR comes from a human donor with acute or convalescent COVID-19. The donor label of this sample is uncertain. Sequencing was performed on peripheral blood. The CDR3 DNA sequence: TGTGCCAGCAGTTTATCCTCTCCGCTCGGGGGCTACACCTTC. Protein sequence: CASSLSSPLGGYTF.